This T cell receptor beta chain is from a study of OX40 agonist ivuxolimab in advanced cancers. On the study more broadly: The patients got ivuxolimab, which is an agonistic anti-OX40 (CD134) antibody.

In the case of this clone: The antigen is not known.

Findings and caveats of the study: At 0.1 to 3.0 mg/kg and by week 6, CD4+ and CD8+ T cells in the blood had expanded clonally. There were, on average, more expanded clones in CD8+ T cells than in CD4+.

Clones were read by immunoSEQ multiplex PCR, and TCRdb kept only the in-frame ones, dropping some. The top ten hold 26% of the sample, which has some 26,000 clones, 85% seen once. The CDR3 consists of 14 residues. V was cut by 3 bases and J by 8 bases, with 14 bases left in between. Germline V gene sequence: CDR1 SGHVS, CDR2 FQNEAQ. This receptor was obtained from an adult with an advanced solid tumor such as melanoma, head and neck, liver or kidney cancer. This sample comprised CD4+ or CD8+ T cells sorted from blood, obtained in a trial of the OX40 agonist ivuxolimab. The gene calls are TRBV7-8 and TRBJ2-1; D gene uncertain. This chain's CDR3 is CASSFASAFDEQFF. In DNA, the CDR3 is TGTGCCAGCAGCTTTGCCAGTGCTTTCGATGAGCAGTTCTTC.